This TCR beta chain was identified in a study of a mutant IDH1 vaccine in newly diagnosed glioma. Study background: The first vaccination came 4-6 weeks after radiotherapy alone, or with temozolomide cycles. Before enrollment, patients got radiotherapy alone, temozolomide alone, or mostly the combination.

The time point here: week 23, last vaccination. Each dose of the vaccine consisted of 300 ug of mutant IDH1 20-mer peptide, with topical imiquimod. A word on this clone: What it binds is not known.

Clones were sequenced by immunoSEQ multiplex PCR, and TCRdb holds only the in-frame ones, with some missing. This sample has some 70,000 clones; over 70% occur once, and the top ten carry 13%. Sequencing used PBMCs, obtained from a glioma patient whose treatment included an IDH1 peptide vaccine. The receptor was derived from a man aged 18 to 29 with glioma.

CDR3 sequence (DNA): TGTGCCAGCAGGCAAGAGACAGGGATCCATGAAAAACTGTTTTTT. Translation: CASRQETGIHEKLFF. This rearrangement joins TRBV6-5 to TRBJ1-4, with 7 bases that match TRBD1. The germline V gene has CDR1 MNHEY and CDR2 SVGAGI. There are 15 residues in the CDR3. The J segment lost 6 bases and the V segment lost 6 bases, leaving 10 bases of the junction unmatched.